These 9 T cell receptor beta chains were all obtained from the same sample, sequenced in a study of OX40 agonist ivuxolimab in advanced cancers. Here immunoSEQ multiplex PCR was the method, and the copy in TCRdb shows in-frame clones only, minus some. The sample carries around 11,000 clones, around 80% recorded once. The specimen was CD4+ or CD8+ T cells sorted from blood, collected in a trial of the OX40 agonist ivuxolimab. These receptor sequences come from an adult with an advanced solid tumor such as melanoma, head and neck, liver or kidney cancer.

This clone was observed a handful of times. This chain joins TRBV7-9 and TRBJ2-5, with 7 bases matching TRBD1. The CDR3 contains 16 residues. Germline CDR1 and CDR2: SEHNR and FQNEAQ (reference sequence). The ends lost 5 bases at V and 1 base at J; junction bases unmatched: 10. As DNA, the CDR3 is TGTGCCAGCAGCCCCGGACAGGAGACCCCCCAAGAGACCCAGTACTTC. Amino acids: CASSPGQETPQETQYF.

This clone came up once. The genes are TRBV4-1 and TRBJ2-2, with 12 bases fitting TRBD1. The trim removed 0 bases at V and 7 bases at J, leaving 6 bases unmatched. The germline V gene encodes CDR1 MGHRA and CDR2 YSYEKL. CDR3 length equals 17 residues. The CDR3 DNA is TGCGCCAGCAGCCAAGATGCGGGACAGGGGGCGAACGGGGAGCTGTTTTTT. Its translation is CASSQDAGQGANGELFF.

This clone was seen only a few times. The chain carries TRBV10-1 and TRBJ1-1, with a tentative D call TRBD1 (5 bases). Trimming removed 7 bases from V and 4 bases from J, with 10 bases in between. Germline V gives CDR1 WNHNN, CDR2 SYGVQD (reference sequence). This CDR3 comprises 12 residues. CDR3 DNA sequence: TGCGCCAGCAAGGGAGGGACCACTGAAGCTTTCTTT. Translation: CASKGGTTEAFF.

This clone was seen only a few times. V usage is TRBV19 and J usage is TRBJ1-4, with unresolved D. The germline CDR1 and CDR2 sequences are LNHDA and SQIVND (reference sequence). The V gene lost 7 bases and the J gene lost 0 bases, with 15 bases spanning the gap. This CDR3 is 16 amino acids long. CDR3 amino acids: CASKVVAVATNEKLFF. The CDR3 DNA sequence: TGTGCCAGTAAGGTGGTGGCCGTTGCAACTAATGAAAAACTGTTTTTT.

This clone has more than one count but fewer than ten. J is TRBJ2-7 and V is TRBV30, with 12 bases matching TRBD1. J gave up 4 bases and V 8 bases, and 9 bases lay outside the gene matches. The CDR3 is 14 residues long. Per germline, CDR1 GTSNPN and CDR2 SVGIG (reference sequence). CDR3 residues: CAGEGQGAFYEQYF. The CDR3 DNA reads TGTGCCGGCGAGGGACAGGGGGCTTTTTACGAGCAGTACTTC.

The genes are TRBV6-6 and TRBJ2-3, with TRBD2 matching over 13 bases. J gave up 6 bases and V 6 bases, and 6 bases lay outside the gene matches. Germline lookup yields CDR1 MNHNY and CDR2 SVGAGI (reference sequence). The CDR3 totals 15 residues. The CDR3 bases are TGTGCCAGCAGGGGACTAGCGGGAAGCTTGGATACGCAGTATTTT. Protein product: CASRGLAGSLDTQYF.

The chain is built from TRBV6-4 and TRBJ2-1; a weak D match, TRBD2 (6 bases). V was cut by 2 bases and J by 7 bases, with 24 bases left in between. CDR1 is MRHNA, CDR2 SNTAGT, per germline. The CDR3 consists of 18 residues. The CDR3 DNA reads as TGTGCCAGCAGTGACCTCCCTCAACTAGCCGGAGTTTTGAATGAGCAGTTCTTC. Its protein product is CASSDLPQLAGVLNEQFF.

The V and J genes are TRBV27 and TRBJ2-2; D is unresolved. V lost 3 bases and J 6 bases, leaving 11 bases between the germline ends. Germline V gene data show CDR1 as MNHEY and CDR2 as SMNVEV (reference sequence). This CDR3 is 14 amino acids long. The DNA for the CDR3 is TGTGCCAGCAGTTTTGGTTTACGGTCCGGGGAGCTGTTTTTT. Protein sequence: CASSFGLRSGELFF.

The genes are TRBV27 and TRBJ2-3, with D maybe TRBD1 (6 bases). Germline CDR1 is MNHEY and CDR2 is SMNVEV (reference sequence). The CDR3 sequence is 15 residues long. Trimming removed 6 bases from V and 4 bases from J, with 17 bases in between. For the CDR3, the DNA is TGTGCCAGCAGGCCGCGACAGGTATTGCCAGATACGCAGTATTTT. It translates to CASRPRQVLPDTQYF.